This T cell receptor beta chain was observed in a study of shared clonotypes between healthy human individuals. Study overall: Used for every donor were three CD4 naive, three CD4 memory, two CD8 naive and one CD8 memory plate.

V was trimmed by 6 bases and J by 5 bases, leaving 5 bases between them. In germline, CDR1 is DFQATT, CDR2 SNEGSKA (reference sequence). The CDR3 loop spans 10 amino acids. Study-level findings and limits: Among four donors, approximately 5% of naive CD4 clonotypes were found in common. Larger estimated richness was generally seen in naive subsets than in memory subsets.

Comments on this clone: Its target is not known. The same CDR3 can be traced to other DNA sequences in this sample.

Roughly 200 ng DNA, 25,000 to 30,000 T cell genomes, went into each sorted-subset replicate PCR. Repertoires were generated with immunoSEQ multiplex PCR, while TCRdb's copy carries only in-frame clones and drops some. Of 2 million to 2.5 million clones listed, around 90% were seen once; the top ten hold roughly 0.34%. The rearrangement joins TRBV20-1 to TRBJ2-1; no clear D. The clonotype comes from a young man in good health. Some clones in this sample may be carry-over from other donors' samples. What was sequenced was naive CD4+ T cells from PBMCs. Stated subset: CD45RA+ positively selected. Here the CDR3 DNA reads TGCAGTGCGGGTAACAATGAGCAGTTCTTC. Its protein product is CSAGNNEQFF.